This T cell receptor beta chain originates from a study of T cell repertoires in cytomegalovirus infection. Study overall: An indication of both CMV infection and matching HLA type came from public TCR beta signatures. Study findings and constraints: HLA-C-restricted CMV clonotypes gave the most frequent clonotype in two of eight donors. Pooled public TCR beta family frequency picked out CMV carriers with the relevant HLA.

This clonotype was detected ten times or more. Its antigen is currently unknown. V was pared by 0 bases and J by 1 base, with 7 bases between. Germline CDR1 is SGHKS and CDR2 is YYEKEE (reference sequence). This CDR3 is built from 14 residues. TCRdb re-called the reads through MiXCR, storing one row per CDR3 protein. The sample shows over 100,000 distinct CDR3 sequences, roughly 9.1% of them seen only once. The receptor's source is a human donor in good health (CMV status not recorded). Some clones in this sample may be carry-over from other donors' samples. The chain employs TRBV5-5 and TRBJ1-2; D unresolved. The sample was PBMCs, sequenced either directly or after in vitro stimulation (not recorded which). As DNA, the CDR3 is TGTGCCAGCAGCTTGGGCGTCCTTAACTATGGCTACACCTTC. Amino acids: CASSLGVLNYGYTF.